Below are 4 T cell receptor beta chains sequenced from a single sample in a study of immune evolution from preneoplasia to lung adenocarcinoma. Produced via immunoSEQ multiplex PCR; TCRdb's table is partial and in-frame only. The sample has around 9,100 clones; 70% to 90% are singletons. The sample comprised FFPE lung adenocarcinoma in situ tissue. The origin of the receptors is a person between 65 and 79 years old with lung adenocarcinoma.

V is TRBV7-6 and J is TRBJ2-3; D tentatively fits TRBD1 or TRBD2 (7 bases each). Trimming took 8 bases from V and 4 from J, leaving 16 bases between them. This CDR3 spans 14 amino acids. Germline CDR1 reads SGHVS; CDR2 reads FNYEAQ. The CDR3 bases are TGTGCCAGCGGGAGGGGGCTTCGAGCAGATACGCAGTATTTT. Its translation is CASGRGLRADTQYF.

This clone occurred a few times. This chain uses TRBV6-1 with TRBJ1-5, with 7 bases identical to TRBD1. CDR1 and CDR2 from the germline V gene are MNHNS and SASEGT. The CDR3 is 15 amino acids. V shed 6 bases, J shed 0 bases, and the junction held 5 bases outside the gene matches. The CDR3 is CASRWTGDSNQPQHF. In DNA, the CDR3 is TGTGCCAGCAGATGGACAGGAGATAGCAATCAGCCCCAGCATTTT.

This clone was detected only a few times. This sequence joins TRBV5-5 and TRBJ1-2; 8 nucleotides match TRBD1. Germline CDR1 is SGHKS and CDR2 is YYEKEE (reference sequence). The CDR3 length is 13 residues. Trimming cost V 4 bases and J 3 bases; bases outside gene matches: 2. This CDR3 reads CASSQTGDYGYTF. The CDR3 DNA reads as TGTGCCAGCAGCCAGACAGGGGACTATGGCTACACCTTC.

The chain combines TRBV6-1 with TRBJ1-4; 8 bases agree with TRBD1. After removal of 0 bases from V and 7 bases from J, the junction contained 7 bases not matched to a gene. Germline CDR1 is MNHNS and CDR2 is SASEGT. CDR3 length equals 16 residues. The CDR3 here is CASSEARTGRVEKLFF. The CDR3 region has the DNA TGTGCCAGCAGTGAAGCCCGGACAGGGAGAGTTGAAAAACTGTTTTTT.